The next 31 T cell receptor beta chains were all read from a single sample in a study of cytotoxic CD8 clonotypes in ibrutinib-treated CLL. The assay was immunoSEQ multiplex PCR, and TCRdb's table has in-frame clones only and misses some. The sample yields about 30,000 clones, less than 75% seen once. This specimen was PBMCs, taken before ibrutinib treatment. These receptor sequences come from a human donor with chronic lymphocytic leukemia.

The rearrangement uses TRBV11-3 and TRBJ2-1; no reliable D call. The CDR3 has 13 amino acids. With 1 base removed from V and 6 bases from J, the gap between germline ends came to 7 bases. Germline assignment: CDR1 SGHNT and CDR2 YENEEA. The CDR3 coding sequence is TGTGCCAGCAGCTTAGGGCGTCCCAATGAGCAGTTCTTC. It specifies CASSLGRPNEQFF. Using reference TRBV11-3 and TRBJ2-1 for the parts outside the CDR3, the full variable domain is EAGVVQSPRYKIIEKKQPVAFWCNPISGHNTLYWYLQNLGQGPELLIRYENEEAVDDSQLPKDRFSAERLKGVDSTLKIQPAELGDSAVYLCASSLGRPNEQFFGPGTRLTVL.

This sequence joins TRBV7-2 and TRBJ2-5; 10 nucleotides agree with TRBD2. The CDR3 length is 16 residues. Germline CDR1 reads SGHTA; CDR2 reads FQGNSA. V dropped 2 bases and J dropped 4; count of bases not matched to a gene: 7. CDR3 region: CASSLLQRGGRETQYF. The CDR3, as DNA: TGTGCCAGCAGCTTATTGCAGCGGGGGGGCCGAGAGACCCAGTACTTC.

V gene TRBV9 combines with J gene TRBJ2-3; 9 positions match TRBD2. J was trimmed by 2 bases and V by 3 bases; bases with no gene match: 13. The CDR3 extends over 18 amino acids. Germline assignment: CDR1 SGDLS and CDR2 YYNGEE. The CDR3 here is CASSAVPGSGGFTDTQYF. CDR3 DNA: TGTGCCAGCAGCGCGGTCCCTGGGAGCGGGGGGTTCACAGATACGCAGTATTTT.

The V call is TRBV5-1, the J call TRBJ2-7; D not certain. V dropped 4 bases and J dropped 5 bases, with 19 bases sitting between them. The germline CDR1 and CDR2 sequences are SGHRS and YFSETQ. The CDR3 has 15 amino acids. CDR3 sequence reads: CASSKEGSIYNEQYF. Here the CDR3 DNA reads TGCGCCAGCAGCAAAGAAGGTTCCATTTATAACGAGCAGTACTTC.

This clone was counted a few times. This chain connects TRBV2 to TRBJ2-2, with D possibly being TRBD2 (5 bases). Germline V gene data show CDR1 as SNHLY and CDR2 as FYNNEI. Deletions cut 6 bases from V and 0 bases from J, with 14 bases between. The length of the CDR3 is 16 residues. CDR3 bases: TGTGCCAGCAGGAAGAGAAGCGGAACGAACACCGGGGAGCTGTTTTTT. It is translated as CASRKRSGTNTGELFF.

The gene calls are TRBV4-2 and TRBJ2-7, with TRBD2 matching over 11 bases. Trimming removed 3 bases from V and 0 bases from J; junction bases left unmatched: 7. Germline V lookup: CDR1 LGHNA, CDR2 YNFKEQ. The CDR3 is 17 residues long. In DNA, the CDR3 is TGTGCCAGCAGCCATCCTCGACTAGCGGGGAGCTCCTACGAGCAGTACTTC. Protein: CASSHPRLAGSSYEQYF.

The rearrangement uses TRBV18 and TRBJ2-6; 11 bases fit TRBD2. CDR1 KGHSH and CDR2 LQKENI come from the germline V gene. The V and J ends lost 3 bases and 0 bases, in that order; junction bases with no gene match: 7. The CDR3 has 19 residues. The CDR3 protein is CASSPLSSGGSSGANVLTF. CDR3 bases: TGTGCCAGCTCACCGCTATCTAGCGGGGGGAGCTCTGGGGCCAACGTCCTGACTTTC.

The chain couples TRBV7-3 to TRBJ2-3; TRBD2 aligns across 10 bases. CDR3 length: 18 amino acids. The germline V gene encodes CDR1 SGHTA and CDR2 FQGTGA. The V segment lost 2 bases and the J segment 2 bases; nucleotides outside the gene matches: 10. This chain's CDR3 is CASSLWALAGDSTDTQYF. The CDR3 DNA follows: TGTGCCAGCAGCTTATGGGCCCTAGCGGGAGACTCCACAGATACGCAGTATTTT.

V and J are TRBV14 and TRBJ2-1, with TRBD2 matching 10 bases. CDR1 is SGHDN, CDR2 FVKESK, per germline. V lost 6 bases to trimming and J lost 7 bases; unmatched junction nucleotides: 15. CDR3 length: 17 residues. The CDR3 DNA follows: TGTGCCAGCAGTGCTGAGAACCCCCTAGCGGGAGTAAATGAGCAGTTCTTC. This encodes CASSAENPLAGVNEQFF. Based on the CDR3 plus reference TRBV14 and TRBJ2-1, the full variable domain is EAGVTQFPSHSVIEKGQTVTLRCDPISGHDNLYWYRRVMGKEIKFLLHFVKESKQDESGMPNNRFLAERTGGTYSTLKVQPAELEDSGVYFCASSAENPLAGVNEQFFGPGTRLTVL.

The V and J genes are TRBV20-1 and TRBJ1-2, with D hard to call. The germline gives CDR1 DFQATT, CDR2 SNEGSKA (reference sequence). Trimming took 1 base from V and 8 from J, leaving 8 bases between them. There are 11 residues in the CDR3. The CDR3 coding sequence is TGCAGTGCTAGAGTCATTGAAGGCTACACCTTC. Translated, it gives CSARVIEGYTF.

In its sample, this clone was seen a few times. V is TRBV20-1 and J is TRBJ2-7, with D hard to call. The CDR3 length is 11 residues. Germline CDR1 DFQATT, CDR2 SNEGSKA (reference sequence). Trimming took 6 bases from V and 1 from J, leaving 7 bases between them. CDR3 sequence: CSAPASYEQYF. DNA for the CDR3: TGCAGTGCCCCGGCGTCCTACGAGCAGTACTTC.

The DNA for the CDR3 is TGCAGCGTACCCACGGGGCGAGCCGTCGGGGAGCTGTTTTTT. It codes for CSVPTGRAVGELFF. V usage is TRBV29-1 and J usage is TRBJ2-2; D possibly matches TRBD1 or TRBD2 (5 bases each). The CDR3 is 14 residues long. Germline CDR1 reads SQVTM; CDR2 reads ANQGSEA. Trimming removed 6 bases from V and 7 bases from J, with 18 bases in between.

This clone is medium-sized by share. V is TRBV5-1 and J is TRBJ1-1, with D possibly being TRBD1 (5 bases). Looked up from germline, CDR1 is SGHRS and CDR2 is YFSETQ. This CDR3 has 16 residues. Trimming shortened V by 0 bases and J by 3 bases, and 15 bases separated the two germline ends. CDR3 in amino acids: CASSLGYGAMYTEAFF. For the CDR3, the DNA is TGCGCCAGCAGCTTGGGATATGGGGCGATGTACACTGAAGCTTTCTTT.

The chain combines TRBV4-1 with TRBJ2-1; 7 nucleotides line up with TRBD1. Losses at the gene ends were 4 bases for V and 3 bases for J; bases not matched to a gene: 6. Looked up from germline, CDR1 is MGHRA and CDR2 is YSYEKL. The CDR3 consists of 15 residues. This CDR3 reads CASSPYRDSYNEQFF. In DNA, the CDR3 is TGCGCCAGCAGCCCGTACCGGGACAGCTACAATGAGCAGTTCTTC.

By frequency in the sample, this clone is medium-sized (0.01 to 0.1%). In the same sample, other DNA sequences code for this CDR3. The V and J genes are TRBV14 and TRBJ2-6, with a weak D call TRBD2 (7 bases). CDR1 SGHDN and CDR2 FVKESK come from the germline V gene. The CDR3 contains 16 residues. Trimming removed 4 bases at V and 0 bases at J, with 10 bases between. The CDR3 loop reads CASSRRGASGANVLTF. The CDR3 DNA sequence: TGTGCCAGCAGCCGCCGGGGGGCCTCTGGGGCCAACGTCCTGACTTTC.

This clone was recorded only once. The chain uses TRBV5-1 and TRBJ2-1, with 13 nucleotides matching TRBD2. V was clipped by 5 bases and J by 4 bases; unmatched bases: 3. The length of the CDR3 is 15 residues. CDR1 and CDR2 from the germline V gene are SGHRS and YFSETQ. DNA for the CDR3: TGCGCCAGCAGTCGGACTAGCGGGGGATACAATGAGCAGTTCTTC. Translated, it gives CASSRTSGGYNEQFF.

The chain uses TRBV6-1 and TRBJ2-1; D tentatively reads TRBD1 or TRBD2 (5 bases each). The V end lost 9 bases, the J end lost 12 bases, and 15 bases lay between the germline ends. The CDR3 sequence is 11 residues long. The germline V gene encodes CDR1 MNHNS and CDR2 SASEGT. In DNA form, the CDR3 reads TGTGCCAGTGGGGACGGGCGAGTGCAGTTCTTC. Its translation: CASGDGRVQFF.

V gene TRBV5-4 combines with J gene TRBJ1-2; D call uncertain. V was shortened by 1 base and J by 4 bases, with 14 bases between the two germline ends. Germline assignment: CDR1 SGHNT and CDR2 YYREEE (reference sequence). This CDR3 spans 15 amino acids. The CDR3 spells CASSLWQTTPYGYTF. CDR3 coding DNA: TGTGCCAGCAGCTTGTGGCAGACAACCCCCTATGGCTACACCTTC.

This chain joins TRBV7-2 and TRBJ2-1; 10 nucleotides match TRBD1. Germline CDR1 reads SGHTA; CDR2 reads FQGNSA. With V trimmed by 5 bases and J by 9 bases, 16 bases remained unmatched. The CDR3 is made up of 17 amino acids. The CDR3, as DNA: TGTGCCAGCAGCCCGAAAGAAAGGGGACAGGGGAGCGGTGAGCAGTTCTTC. This encodes CASSPKERGQGSGEQFF.

This clone was seen more than once but under ten times. The chain uses TRBV5-1 and TRBJ1-1; a possible D gene is TRBD1 (6 bases). This CDR3 comprises 14 residues. V dropped 0 bases and J dropped 6 bases, with 12 bases sitting between them. The germline V gene encodes CDR1 SGHRS and CDR2 YFSETQ. The CDR3 loop is CASSLDGEGAEAFF. The DNA for the CDR3 is TGCGCCAGCAGCTTGGACGGGGAGGGGGCTGAAGCTTTCTTT.

This clone was seen a handful of times. This rearrangement joins TRBV4-1 to TRBJ2-7; possible D gene TRBD1, 5 bases. Germline loops: CDR1 MGHRA, CDR2 YSYEKL. Trimming took 2 bases from V and 9 from J, leaving 8 bases between them. The CDR3 runs to 11 residues. The CDR3 sequence: CASSQTDRQYF. CDR3 coding DNA: TGCGCCAGCAGCCAAACCGACAGGCAGTACTTC.

There are a few counts of this clone. The chain links TRBV7-2 to TRBJ1-1; D not resolved. Between the trimmed V and J ends, which lost 1 base and 6 bases, there was a span of 12 bases. From germline, CDR1 is SGHTA and CDR2 FQGNSA. The CDR3 totals 14 residues. The DNA for the CDR3 is TGTGCCAGCAGCTTAGGCCGGGAGAGATCTGAAGCTTTCTTT. Translation gives CASSLGRERSEAFF.

The rearrangement uses TRBV7-2 and TRBJ1-5; weak D call: TRBD1 (5 bases). The CDR3 contains 13 residues. Looked up from germline, CDR1 is SGHTA and CDR2 is FQGNSA. The ends were cut back, 6 bases at V and 5 bases at J, with 11 bases in the middle. In nucleotides, the CDR3 is TGTGCCAGCAGTCTGATGGGGCATCAGCCCCAGCATTTT. Its translation is CASSLMGHQPQHF.

This clone was observed a handful of times. The rearrangement links TRBV19 to TRBJ2-7, with TRBD1 matching 9 bases. V lost 6 bases to trimming and J lost 3 bases; unmatched junction nucleotides: 3. Germline V gene data show CDR1 as LNHDA and CDR2 as SQIVND (reference sequence). This CDR3 is built from 13 residues. The CDR3 DNA sequence: TGTGCCAGTAGCCTGGACAGGGGCTACGAGCAGTACTTC. It yields the protein CASSLDRGYEQYF.

V is TRBV7-8 and J is TRBJ1-6, with 7 bases matching TRBD1. Trimming cost V 6 bases and J 8 bases; bases outside gene matches: 19. The germline V gene encodes CDR1 SGHVS and CDR2 FQNEAQ. The CDR3 has 18 amino acids. CDR3 nucleotides: TGTGCCAGCAGACCCCCGGGACAGAGTTTCACCGGGGATTCACCCCTCCACTTT. Its translation: CASRPPGQSFTGDSPLHF.

This sequence joins TRBV7-2 and TRBJ2-6; no reliable D call. This CDR3 is 15 amino acids long. Germline lookup yields CDR1 SGHTA and CDR2 FQGNSA. V lost 2 bases and J 0 bases, leaving 5 bases between the germline ends. CDR3 sequence (DNA): TGTGCCAGCAGCTTACAGATCTCTGGGGCCAACGTCCTGACTTTC. Translated: CASSLQISGANVLTF.

The chain couples TRBV7-9 to TRBJ1-2, with 8 bases aligning to TRBD1. The CDR3 has 15 amino acids. Germline V gene lookup returns CDR1 SEHNR and CDR2 FQNEAQ (reference sequence). V lost 1 base and J lost 7; bases outside the gene matches: 8. The chain's CDR3 is CASSLGGQGNAGYTF. CDR3 DNA sequence: TGTGCCAGCAGCTTAGGTGGACAGGGAAACGCTGGCTACACCTTC.

This clone was observed a handful of times. This sequence joins TRBV5-1 and TRBJ1-2, with 8 positions matching TRBD1. The CDR3 is 16 amino acids. With V trimmed by 0 bases and J by 6 bases, 10 bases remained unmatched. In germline, CDR1 is SGHRS, CDR2 YFSETQ. This chain's CDR3 is CASSLEPRTGKDGYTF. The CDR3 nucleotides are TGCGCCAGCAGCTTGGAGCCCAGGACAGGGAAGGATGGCTACACCTTC.

The chain carries TRBV29-1 and TRBJ2-7; 7 positions agree with TRBD2. Per the germline V gene, CDR1 is SQVTM and CDR2 is ANQGSEA. Trimming took 7 bases from V and 5 from J; bases not matched to a gene: 17. The CDR3 contains 15 residues. CDR3 in DNA: TGCAGCGCTACTCCCGGGGGGATTGGCCTTAACGAGCAGTACTTC. Its translation is CSATPGGIGLNEQYF.

This chain connects TRBV11-2 to TRBJ1-3; D is unresolved. The CDR3 length is 17 residues. Trimming cost V 2 bases and J 1 base, with 15 bases left between them. The germline CDR1 and CDR2 sequences are SGHAT and FQNNGV. CDR3 region: CASSLSFRQISGNTIYF. Written as DNA, the CDR3 is TGTGCCAGCAGCTTATCCTTCCGGCAGATTTCTGGAAACACCATATATTTT.

This chain links TRBV7-8 with TRBJ1-4; no definite D call. The ends were cut back, 7 bases at V and 1 base at J, with 7 bases in the middle. This CDR3 has 13 amino acids. Germline CDR1 SGHVS, CDR2 FQNEAQ. As DNA, the CDR3 is TGTGCCAGCACCCTCAAAACTAATGAAAAACTGTTTTTT. Translating it yields CASTLKTNEKLFF.